This record covers a single TCR beta chain. The source of the sample is a study of cytomegalovirus exposure and HLA in healthy donors. A multiplex PCR was run with 60 Vbeta primers and 13 Jbeta primers. TCRdb keeps only in-frame clones here, not all; method: immunoSEQ multiplex PCR. The sample consists of roughly 150,000 clones, 65% to 80% of them appearing once. CDR3 length equals 16 residues. Germline CDR1 and CDR2: MDHEN and SYDVKM. The J segment lost 5 bases and the V segment lost 5 bases, leaving 11 bases of the junction unmatched. The chain combines TRBV28 with TRBJ1-1; TRBD1 aligns across 10 bases. This receptor was obtained from a male donor in good health and CMV-seronegative. Sequenced sample: PBMCs. The CDR3 nucleotides are TGTGCCAGCAGTCAGAGACCGGGACAGGGGAGTACTGAAGCTTTCTTT. Protein: CASSQRPGQGSTEAFF.